Described below is a single TCR beta chain sequence and its context. This entry comes from a study of T cell repertoires in cytomegalovirus infection. TCRdb called the reads again in MiXCR, with one record for every CDR3 protein. The sample lists 90,000 to 120,000 distinct CDR3 sequences, about 25% occurring once. The CDR3 has 15 residues. Germline CDR1 is ENHRY and CDR2 is SYGVKD. Trimming cost V 3 bases and J 2 bases, with 8 bases left between them. This chain joins TRBV10-3 and TRBJ2-6; D gene ambiguous. The sample comprised CD8+ T cells from PBMCs. The receptor's source is a human donor in good health (CMV status not recorded). Some clones in this sample may be carry-over from other donors' samples. CDR3 sequence: CAISDPRAGANVLTF. The CDR3 DNA sequence: TGTGCCATCAGTGATCCTAGGGCTGGGGCCAACGTCCTGACTTTC.